The 26 T cell receptor beta chains presented below share a single source sample, sequenced in a study of cytomegalovirus exposure and HLA in healthy donors (dated by TCRdb to 2017 to 2019). Library generation was performed with the immunoSEQ multiplex PCR assay. For the multiplex PCR, a mixture combining 60 forward primers for TCR Vbeta segments and 13 reverse primers for TCR Jbeta segments was used. The table was pulled from immuneACCESS by TCRdb, which kept in-frame rearrangements only. Such tables lose some clones; where checked, under half of the loss comes from unresolved V genes, and the rest has no known cause. This sample holds about 210,000 clones; 70% to 80% were observed only once. The top ten clones comprise 0.35% to 0.5% of the sample. Sequences were obtained from PBMCs. The receptors originated from a male donor in good health and CMV-seropositive.

The V call is TRBV18, the J call TRBJ1-4, with D possibly matching TRBD1 (6 bases). Trimming left V 2 bases short and J 6 bases short, with 10 bases between. Germline V gives CDR1 KGHSH, CDR2 LQKENI. The CDR3 is 14 amino acids. CDR3 region: CASSPFQGYEKLFF. The CDR3, as DNA: TGTGCCAGCTCACCATTTCAGGGGTATGAAAAACTGTTTTTT.

The rearrangement links TRBV2 to TRBJ2-5; 13 nucleotides agree with TRBD2. The trim removed 8 bases at V and 5 bases at J, leaving 8 bases unmatched. CDR1 SNHLY and CDR2 FYNNEI come from the germline V gene. The CDR3 contains 15 residues. CDR3 sequence reads: CASSRLAGGGETQYF. The DNA for the CDR3 is TGTGCCAGCTCCAGACTAGCGGGAGGTGGGGAGACCCAGTACTTC. The full variable domain, completed using reference TRBV2 and TRBJ2-5, is EPEVTQTPSHQVTQMGQEVILRCVPISNHLYFYWYRQILGQKVEFLVSFYNNEISEKSEIFDDQFSVERPDGSNFTLKIRSTKLEDSAMYFCASSRLAGGGETQYFGPGTRLLVL.

The chain has TRBV27 and TRBJ1-6; D perhaps matches TRBD1 (5 bases). Trimming cost V 8 bases and J 9 bases, with 14 bases left between them. CDR3 length equals 13 residues. Germline CDR1 and CDR2: MNHEY and SMNVEV (reference sequence). CDR3 DNA: TGTGCCAGCCGTTCGGGGGTGGGTTCACCCCTCCACTTT. Its protein product is CASRSGVGSPLHF.

The rearrangement joins TRBV6-5 to TRBJ1-5, with a tentative D call TRBD1 (6 bases). Deletions cut 5 bases from V and 0 bases from J, with 8 bases between. Germline lookup yields CDR1 MNHEY and CDR2 SVGAGI. There are 14 residues in the CDR3. CDR3 protein: CASSRDTSNQPQHF. CDR3 DNA sequence: TGTGCCAGCAGTAGGGACACTAGCAATCAGCCCCAGCATTTT.

This clone was counted a few times. This chain connects TRBV7-2 to TRBJ1-5, with D hard to call. V lost 4 bases and J lost 9, with 7 bases in between. The germline V gene has CDR1 SGHTA and CDR2 FQGNSA. The CDR3 is 11 amino acids. CDR3: CASSSGMPQHF. For the CDR3, the DNA is TGTGCCAGCAGCTCGGGGATGCCCCAGCATTTT.

This chain connects TRBV5-1 to TRBJ2-3; 8 nucleotides line up with TRBD1. The germline CDR1 and CDR2 sequences are SGHRS and YFSETQ. This CDR3 spans 15 amino acids. Germline trimming cut 4 bases from V and 3 bases from J; bases unmatched to any gene: 7. The chain's CDR3 is CASSQDRASTDTQYF. CDR3 nucleotide sequence: TGCGCCAGCAGCCAGGACAGGGCTAGTACAGATACGCAGTATTTT.

J is TRBJ2-7 and V is TRBV9, with 7 positions matching TRBD2. Germline V lookup: CDR1 SGDLS, CDR2 YYNGEE. The CDR3 contains 16 residues. Trimming took 4 bases from V and 0 from J; bases not matched to a gene: 10. CDR3 DNA sequence: TGTGCCAGCAGCCCCACTCCCGGGACTAACTCCTACGAGCAGTACTTC. Amino acid sequence: CASSPTPGTNSYEQYF. Together with reference TRBV9 and TRBJ2-7, the CDR3 gives the full variable domain: DSGVTQTPKHLITATGQRVTLRCSPRSGDLSVYWYQQSLDQGLQFLIQYYNGEERAKGNILERFSAQQFPDLHSELNLSSLELGDSALYFCASSPTPGTNSYEQYFGPGTRLTVT.

The chain links TRBV7-2 to TRBJ2-5, with D possibly being TRBD2 (6 bases). The germline V gene encodes CDR1 SGHTA and CDR2 FQGNSA. The germline V and J ends were trimmed by 1 base and 5 bases, with 14 bases remaining between them. The CDR3 is made up of 15 amino acids. The DNA of the CDR3 is TGTGCCAGCAGCTTAGGGGCGGGACTTGGGGAGACCCAGTACTTC. Protein product: CASSLGAGLGETQYF.

The chain is built from TRBV6-5 and TRBJ1-3; D remains ambiguous. V dropped 5 bases and J dropped 0 bases, with 11 bases sitting between them. This CDR3 is built from 15 residues. Germline CDR1 and CDR2: MNHEY and SVGAGI. Here the CDR3 reads CASSAPDGSGNTIYF. The CDR3 coding sequence is TGTGCCAGCAGTGCGCCTGATGGCTCTGGAAACACCATATATTTT.

This rearrangement joins TRBV4-3 to TRBJ2-7, with 9 positions matching TRBD2. Germline V gives CDR1 LGHNA, CDR2 YSLEER. The CDR3 length is 15 residues. After removal of 3 bases from V and 4 bases from J, the junction contained 7 bases not matched to a gene. The CDR3 coding sequence is TGCGCCAGCAGCCAGGGACTAGCAATAGGGTACGAGCAGTACTTC. Translating it yields CASSQGLAIGYEQYF.

The chain joins TRBV9 to TRBJ1-6, with D possibly matching TRBD1 (6 bases). The CDR3 totals 16 residues. Germline CDR1 and CDR2: SGDLS and YYNGEE. V dropped 0 bases and J dropped 7 bases, with 14 bases sitting between them. CDR3 in DNA: TGTGCCAGCAGCGTAGACCCAGGGGTAAAAAATTCACCCCTCCACTTT. This translates into CASSVDPGVKNSPLHF.

The rearrangement joins TRBV18 to TRBJ1-5; tentative D call: TRBD1 (5 bases). The V and J ends lost 0 bases and 11 bases respectively, with 8 bases between them. Germline CDR1 reads KGHSH; CDR2 reads LQKENI. CDR3 size: 12 residues. The CDR3 nucleotides are TGTGCCAGCTCACCACCGACGGGGGCCCAGCATTTT. Its protein product is CASSPPTGAQHF.

The genes are TRBV7-9 and TRBJ1-4, with 8 bases that match TRBD1. V lost 0 bases, J lost 10 bases, and 4 bases stayed unmatched. The CDR3 totals 14 residues. Germline-derived CDR1 and CDR2 are SEHNR and FQNEAQ (reference sequence). The CDR3 here is CASSLAAGQGKLFF. In DNA, the CDR3 is TGTGCCAGCAGCTTAGCCGCCGGACAGGGAAAACTGTTTTTT.

The gene calls are TRBV7-2 and TRBJ1-5; TRBD1 agrees at 7 bases. Germline V gene data show CDR1 as SGHTA and CDR2 as FQGNSA. After removal of 5 bases from V and 6 bases from J, the junction contained 7 bases not matched to a gene. The CDR3 has 14 residues. The CDR3 loop is CASSPGQLAQPQHF. The CDR3 DNA reads as TGTGCCAGCAGCCCGGGACAGTTGGCTCAGCCCCAGCATTTT.

The gene calls are TRBV11-2 and TRBJ2-3; possibly TRBD1 for D (5 bases). The CDR3 contains 15 residues. V dropped 2 bases and J dropped 6 bases, with 15 bases sitting between them. Germline V lookup: CDR1 SGHAT, CDR2 FQNNGV. The chain's CDR3 is CASSLNPGLADTQYF. CDR3 coding DNA: TGTGCCAGCAGCTTAAATCCAGGGTTGGCGGATACGCAGTATTTT. The variable domain in full, completed from reference TRBV11-2 and TRBJ2-3, reads EAGVAQSPRYKIIEKRQSVAFWCNPISGHATLYWYQQILGQGPKLLIQFQNNGVVDDSQLPKDRFSAERLKGVDSTLKIQPAKLEDSAVYLCASSLNPGLADTQYFGPGTRLTVL.

The chain combines TRBV6-6 with TRBJ1-5, with TRBD1 as a possible D gene (6 bases). CDR3 length: 15 amino acids. V was shortened by 4 bases and J by 5 bases, with 15 bases between the two germline ends. Germline assignment: CDR1 MNHNY and CDR2 SVGAGI (reference sequence). The CDR3 here is CASSFGQIADQPQHF. Written as DNA, the CDR3 is TGTGCCAGCAGTTTTGGACAGATCGCGGATCAGCCCCAGCATTTT.

The V and J genes are TRBV18 and TRBJ1-1; possible D gene TRBD1, 5 bases. V was cut by 3 bases and J by 3 bases, with 17 bases left in between. Germline CDR1 KGHSH, CDR2 LQKENI. The length of the CDR3 is 16 residues. The CDR3 spells CASSPPFPSRDTEAFF. CDR3 DNA: TGTGCCAGCTCACCCCCTTTCCCGTCCAGGGACACTGAAGCTTTCTTT. The full variable domain, rest sourced from reference TRBV18 and TRBJ1-1, is NAGVMQNPRHLVRRRGQEARLRCSPMKGHSHVYWYRQLPEEGLKFMVYLQKENIIDESGMPKERFSAEFPKEGPSILRIQQVVRGDSAAYFCASSPPFPSRDTEAFFGQGTRLTVV.

The chain recombines TRBV10-3 with TRBJ2-5; a possible D gene is TRBD2 (7 bases). The germline V gene has CDR1 ENHRY and CDR2 SYGVKD. The germline V and J ends were trimmed by 3 bases and 5 bases, with 13 bases remaining between them. The CDR3 spans 14 residues. The CDR3 DNA reads as TGTGCCATCAGTGACGGGGGGCCTGGGGAGACCCAGTACTTC. Protein sequence: CAISDGGPGETQYF.

CDR3 DNA sequence: TGTGCCAGCAGCCGCCGAGCGGGGGGACGCACAGATACGCAGTATTTT. It encodes CASSRRAGGRTDTQYF. The rearrangement uses TRBV7-3 and TRBJ2-3, with 9 bases matching TRBD2. Losses at the gene ends were 5 bases for V and 1 base for J; bases not matched to a gene: 7. Germline CDR1 SGHTA, CDR2 FQGTGA. The length of the CDR3 is 16 residues.

This rearrangement joins TRBV4-3 to TRBJ1-6; TRBD1 aligns across 11 bases. V lost 1 base to trimming and J lost 9 bases; unmatched junction nucleotides: 5. Germline V gene sequence: CDR1 LGHNA, CDR2 YSLEER. This CDR3 spans 16 amino acids. The CDR3, as DNA: TGCGCCAGCAGCCAAGCTGGGGACAGGGGGAGTTCACCCCTCCACTTT. This gives the protein CASSQAGDRGSSPLHF.

The chain combines TRBV7-6 with TRBJ2-7, with TRBD2 matching over 9 bases. The CDR3 is made up of 18 amino acids. The junction had 17 bases not matched to a gene; V was cut back by 1 base and J by 7 bases. Germline V gene lookup returns CDR1 SGHVS and CDR2 FNYEAQ. CDR3 in DNA: TGTGCCAGCAGCTTAGGGAACGCGGGACGGCTGGCGGGGGGGGAGCAGTACTTC. Its protein is CASSLGNAGRLAGGEQYF.

This rearrangement joins TRBV7-8 to TRBJ2-1, with 10 positions matching TRBD2. CDR1 is SGHVS and CDR2 is FQNEAQ in the germline V gene. The CDR3 length is 19 residues. Trimming took 7 bases from V and 3 from J; bases not matched to a gene: 18. CDR3 coding DNA: TGTGCCAGCAACCTAAATCGGCTAGCGGGAGAATCTTTCTACAATGAGCAGTTCTTC. Translating gives CASNLNRLAGESFYNEQFF.

V gene TRBV10-3 combines with J gene TRBJ2-1; a weak D match, TRBD1 (6 bases). Trimming removed 5 bases from V and 8 bases from J, with 19 bases in between. Germline V gene sequence: CDR1 ENHRY, CDR2 SYGVKD. The CDR3 is made up of 15 amino acids. The CDR3 nucleotides read TGTGCCATCAGTCCAACAGGGCCCTTAGGGTATGAGCAGTTCTTC. This encodes CAISPTGPLGYEQFF.

The table lists this clone with a few counts. This chain connects TRBV7-3 to TRBJ2-2; D gene uncertain. The germline CDR1 and CDR2 sequences are SGHTA and FQGTGA. The ends were cut back, 0 bases at V and 6 bases at J, with 5 bases in the middle. CDR3 size: 13 residues. The CDR3 is CASSLTWPGELFF. CDR3 DNA: TGTGCCAGCAGCTTAACTTGGCCCGGGGAGCTGTTTTTT.

V is TRBV5-1 and J is TRBJ2-5, with 8 bases fitting TRBD1. Trimming cost V 4 bases and J 1 base; bases outside gene matches: 15. CDR1 is SGHRS and CDR2 is YFSETQ in the germline V gene. The CDR3 runs to 18 residues. The CDR3 spells CASSQGTGAKSIQETQYF. The CDR3 DNA reads TGCGCCAGCAGCCAAGGGACAGGAGCCAAAAGTATCCAAGAGACCCAGTACTTC.

The chain joins TRBV4-3 to TRBJ2-1, with 8 bases identical to TRBD2. CDR3 size: 17 residues. J lost 3 bases, V lost 0 bases, and 7 bases had no gene match. Germline assignment: CDR1 LGHNA and CDR2 YSLEER. For the CDR3, the DNA is TGCGCCAGCAGCCAAGACTCACCGGGGGGGAGCTACAATGAGCAGTTCTTC. Amino acid sequence: CASSQDSPGGSYNEQFF.